Described below is a single T cell receptor (beta chain) sequence and its context. This entry is derived from a study of shared clonotypes between healthy human individuals. Germline V gene data show CDR1 as SGHNT and CDR2 as YENEEA. Trimming stripped 1 base from V and 3 bases from J, with 10 bases between. The CDR3 sequence is 15 residues long. Some clones are missing from TCRdb's copy, which holds only in-frame ones; the method was immunoSEQ multiplex PCR. The profile shows some 650,000 clones, approximately 97% of them singletons. The chain recombines TRBV11-3 with TRBJ2-4; D might be TRBD1 or TRBD2, each matching 5 bases. This receptor was obtained from a woman aged 25 to 39 in good health. Sequenced material: naive CD4+ T cells sorted from blood. Subset: CD45RA+ positively selected. DNA for the CDR3: TGTGCCAGCAGCTTAGGAGGGGCTAACAAAAACATTCAGTACTTC. It translates to CASSLGGANKNIQYF. The full variable domain, in which reference TRBV11-3 and TRBJ2-4 provide the parts outside the CDR3, is EAGVVQSPRYKIIEKKQPVAFWCNPISGHNTLYWYLQNLGQGPELLIRYENEEAVDDSQLPKDRFSAERLKGVDSTLKIQPAELGDSAVYLCASSLGGANKNIQYFGAGTRLSVL.